This T cell receptor beta chain is drawn from a study of blood T cells in healthy people across ages (dated by TCRdb to the mid-2010s). In the study overall: In model experiments, roughly one uniquely barcoded TCR beta cDNA molecule per two T cells was captured by template switching. Using deep sequencing normalized with unique cDNA molecular identifiers, the study measured how TCR beta repertoire diversity changes with age. Four age groups were formed from the donors: young (average about 16 years), middle-aged (around 37), aged (around 68) and long-lived (82). To avoid experimental bias, donors of different ages were spread randomly across the sequencing lanes. Two additional independent replicas of 1 million unique cDNA reads from the same blood draw were analyzed for two donors (one aged 18 to 29 and one aged 80 or older). Overall study results and their limits: As age increased, observed TCR beta diversity per million T cells dropped in a roughly linear way, and a significant reduction was already evident by age around 41. Because donor CMV infection status was unknown, age-related changes in expanded clonotypes were potentially confounded. The percentage of naive T cells measured by flow cytometry correlated strongly with observed TCR beta diversity. Since profiling was done on bulk unsorted PBMCs, naive and antigen-experienced compartments could not be conclusively compared. Total diversity estimates from one million sequenced T cells were considered lower bounds and underestimates. Compared with the aged group, the long-lived group had more naive CD4+ T cells, fewer expanded clones and increased TCR diversity, a pattern suggesting age selection.

Concerning this clonotype: No antigen is known for it. No much larger clonotype is one base removed from it; base qualities were not supplied.

Donors were approximately 42 systemically healthy Caucasian individuals from Russia aged roughly 6 to 90 years. About 10 milliliters of peripheral blood were collected from each donor into EDTA-treated Vacutainer tubes. PBMCs were isolated by Ficoll-Paque density-gradient centrifugation, with at least 6 million obtained per sample. Total RNA was extracted from PBMCs with Trizol reagent, with at least 5 micrograms obtained per sample. For every donor, an aliquot of PBMCs went through flow cytometry to measure the percentages of naive CD45RAhigh/CD27high T cells. The junction carries 12 bases between V and J, which are trimmed by 6 bases and 12 bases respectively. The CDR3, cysteine through phenylalanine, is 11 amino acids long. Solely the CDR3 DNA is kept, with 33 bases framed from the first base. Taken from the germline V gene, the CDR1 and CDR2 loops are MNHEY and SVGAGI. The receptor library was made with 5' RACE. The sequencing machine was an Illumina HiSeq 2500. A second about 7 to 12 cycle PCR used a sample-barcoded 5' primer and a J-beta primer mix. A unique molecular identifier was introduced onto each TCR beta cDNA molecule by a template-switch 5' adaptor carrying 12 random nucleotides. Each sample yielded at least 2.5 million CDR3-containing paired-end reads. All of the RNA was converted into first-strand cDNA using the Mint cDNA synthesis kit, with a TRBC-specific oligonucleotide serving as the primer. All cDNA was treated with uracil-DNA glycosylase and then went through a first 18-cycle PCR with the universal primers M1SS and BC2_uni_R. For the original study's pipeline: Each sample was normalized by randomly selecting 1 million high-quality reads, each carrying a distinct molecular identifier. Reads with shared molecular identifiers were discarded instead of being binned into consensus sequences. MiTCR, with a Q25 quality threshold and the strictest error-elimination algorithm, was used for CDR3 identification, clonotype clustering and error correction. A nonparametric unseen species model with Euler transformation was used to estimate lower-bound total TCR beta diversity. TCRdb itself trimmed the public reads at Q25 with fastp, ran MiXCR and retained productive beta chains. Rows are unified per CDR3 protein, each entry keeping the most common DNA and genes. TCRdb assigned the V and J calls; the authors' analysis was not used. In this sample the table shows about 640,000 distinct CDR3 sequences, roughly 50% of which occur a single time. The top ten clones comprise over 30% of the sample.

This TCR was recovered from a man aged 55 to 70 in good health. Sequenced: blood. The chain couples TRBV6-5 to TRBJ2-1; there is no confident call for the D gene. The DNA sequence reads TGTGCCAGCAGGGCGGCGGTGGTGCAGTTCTTC. This codes for CASRAAVVQFF.